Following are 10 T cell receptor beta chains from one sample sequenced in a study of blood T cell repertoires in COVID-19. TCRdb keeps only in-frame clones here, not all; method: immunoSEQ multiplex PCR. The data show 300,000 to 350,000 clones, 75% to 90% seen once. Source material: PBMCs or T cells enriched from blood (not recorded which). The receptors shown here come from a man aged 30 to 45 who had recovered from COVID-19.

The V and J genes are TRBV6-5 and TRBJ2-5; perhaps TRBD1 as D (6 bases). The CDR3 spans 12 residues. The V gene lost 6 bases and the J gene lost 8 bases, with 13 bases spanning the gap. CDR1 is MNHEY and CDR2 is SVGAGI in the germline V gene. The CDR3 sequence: CASRRTTGTQYF. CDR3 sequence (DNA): TGTGCCAGCAGACGAACGACAGGAACCCAGTACTTC.

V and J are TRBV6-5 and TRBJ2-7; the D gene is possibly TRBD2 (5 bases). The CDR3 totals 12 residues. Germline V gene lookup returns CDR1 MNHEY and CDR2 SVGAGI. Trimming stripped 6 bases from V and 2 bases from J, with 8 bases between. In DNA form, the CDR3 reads TGTGCCAGCAGACGGCGGGCCTACGAGCAGTACTTC. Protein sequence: CASRRRAYEQYF.

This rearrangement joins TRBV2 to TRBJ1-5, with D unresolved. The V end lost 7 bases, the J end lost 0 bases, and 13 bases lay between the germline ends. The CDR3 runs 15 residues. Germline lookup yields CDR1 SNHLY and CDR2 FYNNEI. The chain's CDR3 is CASTTGGYSNQPQHF. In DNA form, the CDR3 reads TGTGCCAGCACAACGGGCGGGTATAGCAATCAGCCCCAGCATTTT.

The CDR3 here is CASSHPDRSVEAFF. In nucleotides, the CDR3 is TGCGCCAGCAGCCACCCGGACAGGTCGGTTGAAGCTTTCTTT. The gene calls are TRBV4-1 and TRBJ1-1, with TRBD1 identical over 7 bases. V was pared by 3 bases and J by 7 bases, with 8 bases of the junction left unmatched. This CDR3 contains 14 residues. CDR1 is MGHRA, CDR2 YSYEKL, per germline.

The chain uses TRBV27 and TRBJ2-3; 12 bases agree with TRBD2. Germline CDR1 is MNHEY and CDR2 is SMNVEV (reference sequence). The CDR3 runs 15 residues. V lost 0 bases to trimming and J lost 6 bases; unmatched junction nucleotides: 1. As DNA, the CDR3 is TGTGCCAGCAGTTTATCAGGGACTAGCGGGGATACGCAGTATTTT. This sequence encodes CASSLSGTSGDTQYF.

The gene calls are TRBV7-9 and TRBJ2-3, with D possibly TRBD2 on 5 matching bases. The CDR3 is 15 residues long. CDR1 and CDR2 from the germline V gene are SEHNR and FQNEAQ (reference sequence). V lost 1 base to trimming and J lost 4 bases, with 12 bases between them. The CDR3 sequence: CASSLGTVSADTQYF. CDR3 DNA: TGTGCCAGCAGCTTAGGGACTGTTAGCGCAGATACGCAGTATTTT.

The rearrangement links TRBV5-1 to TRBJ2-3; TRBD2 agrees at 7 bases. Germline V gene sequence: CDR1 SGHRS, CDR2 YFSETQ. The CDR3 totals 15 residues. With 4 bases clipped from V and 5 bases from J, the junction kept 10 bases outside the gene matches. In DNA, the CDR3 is TGCGCCAGCAGCCTGGGCGGCGGGGGTAGAGATACGCAGTATTTT. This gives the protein CASSLGGGGRDTQYF.

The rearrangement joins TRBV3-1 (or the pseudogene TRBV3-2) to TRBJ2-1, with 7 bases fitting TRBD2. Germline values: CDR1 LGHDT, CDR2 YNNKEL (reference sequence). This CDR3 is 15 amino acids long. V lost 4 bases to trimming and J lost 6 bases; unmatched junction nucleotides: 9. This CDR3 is CASSRLGTTFNEQFF. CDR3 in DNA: TGTGCCAGCAGCCGCCTCGGGACTACCTTCAATGAGCAGTTCTTC.

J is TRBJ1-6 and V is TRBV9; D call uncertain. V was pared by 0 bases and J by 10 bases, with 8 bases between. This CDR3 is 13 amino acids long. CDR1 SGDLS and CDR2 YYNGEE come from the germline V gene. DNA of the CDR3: TGTGCCAGCAGCGTAGGAGGCGCGTCACCCCTCCACTTT. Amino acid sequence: CASSVGGASPLHF.

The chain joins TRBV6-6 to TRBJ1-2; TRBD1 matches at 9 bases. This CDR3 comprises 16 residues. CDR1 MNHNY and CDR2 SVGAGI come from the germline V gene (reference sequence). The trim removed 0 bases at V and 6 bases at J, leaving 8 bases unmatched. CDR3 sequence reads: CASSYSVTGGGDGYTF. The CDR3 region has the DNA TGTGCCAGCAGTTACTCGGTCACAGGGGGCGGGGATGGCTACACCTTC.